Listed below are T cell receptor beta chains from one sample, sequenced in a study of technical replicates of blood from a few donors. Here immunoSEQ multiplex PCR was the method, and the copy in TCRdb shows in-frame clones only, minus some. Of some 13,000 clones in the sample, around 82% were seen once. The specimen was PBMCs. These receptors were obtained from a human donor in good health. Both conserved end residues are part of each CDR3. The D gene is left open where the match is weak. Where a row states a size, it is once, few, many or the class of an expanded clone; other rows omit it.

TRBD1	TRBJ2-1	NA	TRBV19	TGTGCCAGTAGTGAGCCACTATCCGGGACAGCCTTCAATAATGAGCAGTTCTTC	CASSEPLSGTAFNNEQFF
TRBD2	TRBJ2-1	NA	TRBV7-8	TGTGCCAGCAGTTACGGACTAGCTGCAACCTACAATGAGCAGTTCTTC	CASSYGLAATYNEQFF
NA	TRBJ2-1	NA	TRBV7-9	TGTGCCAGCAGCTTAGATAACAGGGAGCAGTTCTTC	CASSLDNREQFF
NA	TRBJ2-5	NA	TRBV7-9	TGTGCCAGCAGCCCCCGGACAGTACAGAGGGAGACCCAGTACTTC	CASSPRTVQRETQYF
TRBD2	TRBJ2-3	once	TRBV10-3	TGTGCCATCAGTTCTAGCGGTTCTAGCACAGATACGCAGTATTTT	CAISSSGSSTDTQYF
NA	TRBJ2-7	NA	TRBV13	TGTGCCAGCAGCTTACTAGGGGCCTCCTACGAGCAGTACTTC	CASSLLGASYEQYF
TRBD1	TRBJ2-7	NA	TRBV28	TGTGCCAGCAGTGACCCGGGACAGTCCTACGAGCAGTACTTC	CASSDPGQSYEQYF
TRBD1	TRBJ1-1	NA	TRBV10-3	TGTGCCATCAGTCCCTCGTACAGGCAACAACAGGGGGTACGGAACACTGAAGCTTTCTTT	CAISPSYRQQQGVRNTEAFF
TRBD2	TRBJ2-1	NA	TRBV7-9	TGTGCCAGCAGCTTAGGTCACAGCGGGGTCCATGAGCAGTTCTTC	CASSLGHSGVHEQFF
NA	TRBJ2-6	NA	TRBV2	TGTGCCAGCAGTGATGGCGGAGCTGGGGCCAACGTCCTGACTTTC	CASSDGGAGANVLTF
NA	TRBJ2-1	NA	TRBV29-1	TGCAGCGTTGAAGGCCTAGATGTGGGCAATGAGCAGTTCTTC	CSVEGLDVGNEQFF
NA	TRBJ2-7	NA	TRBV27	TGTGCCAGCAGTTTAACGCGGACGGAGGGGAGCTACGAGCAGTACTTC	CASSLTRTEGSYEQYF
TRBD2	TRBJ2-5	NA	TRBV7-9	TGTGCCAGCAGCTCGGGACTAGCGGGAGAGGAGGGGAAGACCCAGTACTTC	CASSSGLAGEEGKTQYF
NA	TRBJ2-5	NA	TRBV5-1	TGCGCCAGCAGCAATGGGGCCGGATGGGGAGAGACCCAGTACTTC	CASSNGAGWGETQYF
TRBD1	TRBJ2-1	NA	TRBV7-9	TGTGCCATCGAGCTTTTCTATGAGATGGGGACAGGGGGGTTCTTC	CAIELFYEMGTGGFF
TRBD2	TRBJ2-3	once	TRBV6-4	TGTGCCAGCAGCTCGGGACTAGCGGGATTAGATACGCAGTATTTT	CASSSGLAGLDTQYF
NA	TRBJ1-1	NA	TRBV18	TGTGCCAGCTCACCACCGAGTCGGGGTCGCGACACTGAAGCTTTCTTT	CASSPPSRGRDTEAFF
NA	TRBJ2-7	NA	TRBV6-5	TGTGCCAGCAGTTACGAGTCCCTCCCCGGCTACGAGCAGTACTTC	CASSYESLPGYEQYF
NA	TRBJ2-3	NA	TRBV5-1	TGCGCCAGCAGCTTGGAGGCTAGAGGTACGCAGTATTTT	CASSLEARGTQYF
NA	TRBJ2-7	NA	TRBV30	TGTGCCTGGAGCTGGCCCAGCGGCTACGAGCAGTACTTC	CAWSWPSGYEQYF
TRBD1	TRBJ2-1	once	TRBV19	TGTGCCAGTAGTTTTACAGGGGGCCCGGGGAATGAGCAGTTCTTC	CASSFTGGPGNEQFF
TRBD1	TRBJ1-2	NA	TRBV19	TGTGCCAGTAGTCCTCGGACAGGGGGGTTCTCCTATGGCTACACCTTC	CASSPRTGGFSYGYTF
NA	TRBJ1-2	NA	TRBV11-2	TGTGCCAGCAGCCTAGGCGGTTATGGCTACACCTTC	CASSLGGYGYTF
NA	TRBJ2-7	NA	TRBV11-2	TGTGCCAGCAGCCGAGTATCCGAGCAGTACTTC	CASSRVSEQYF
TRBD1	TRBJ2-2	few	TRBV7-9	TGTGCCAGCAGCCCCAGGACAGGGAAACCCGGGGAGCTGTTTTTT	CASSPRTGKPGELFF
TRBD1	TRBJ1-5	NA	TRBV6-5	TGTGCCAGCAAGCCAGGACAGGGCTCTCAGCCCCAGCATTTT	CASKPGQGSQPQHF
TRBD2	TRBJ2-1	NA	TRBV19	TGTGCCAGTAGTAAAAGCTCTAGACTAGCGGAGTACAATGAGCAGTTCTTC	CASSKSSRLAEYNEQFF